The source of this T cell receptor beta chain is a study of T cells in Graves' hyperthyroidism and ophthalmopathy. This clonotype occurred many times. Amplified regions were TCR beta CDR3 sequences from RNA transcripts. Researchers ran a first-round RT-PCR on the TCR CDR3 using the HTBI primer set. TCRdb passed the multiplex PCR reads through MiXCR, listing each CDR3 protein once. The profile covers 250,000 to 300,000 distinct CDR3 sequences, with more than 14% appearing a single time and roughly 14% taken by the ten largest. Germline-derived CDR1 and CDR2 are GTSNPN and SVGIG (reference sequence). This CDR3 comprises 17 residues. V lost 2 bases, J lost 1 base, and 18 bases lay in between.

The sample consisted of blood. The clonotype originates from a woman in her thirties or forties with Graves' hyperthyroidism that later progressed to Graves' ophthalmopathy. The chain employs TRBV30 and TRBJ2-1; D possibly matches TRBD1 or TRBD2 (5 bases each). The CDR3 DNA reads TGTGCCTGGAGTACAGTCAAGGGAGCAGGGTCCTACAATGAGCAGTTCTTC. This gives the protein CAWSTVKGAGSYNEQFF.